This T cell receptor (beta chain) was observed in a study of siplizumab effects on memory and regulatory T cells. Study-wide results and caveats: Of the proliferating CD4+ or CD8+ clones, roughly 80-97% lacked a naive or memory phenotype that could be assigned.

About this clone: What it binds is not known.

Method: immunoSEQ multiplex PCR; TCRdb's copy keeps in-frame clones and lacks some. This sample has 100,000 to 120,000 clones; about 93% occur once, and the top ten carry 0.32%. The CDR3 has 11 amino acids. V was clipped by 1 base and J by 13 bases, with 8 bases between them. Germline V gene data show CDR1 as MNHNS and CDR2 as SASEGT. The chain employs TRBV6-1 and TRBJ2-1; tentative D call: TRBD2 (5 bases). This receptor was identified in a human donor in good health. Sequences were obtained from CD4+ T cells sorted from blood. The CDR3 loop reads CASSEGRTQFF. In DNA, the CDR3 is TGTGCCAGCAGTGAAGGGAGGACTCAGTTCTTC.